One sample yielded the 4 T cell receptor beta chains listed below, sequenced in a study of blood T cells in healthy people across ages. Together with a sample-barcoded 5' primer, a J-beta primer mix was included in a second PCR lasting about 6 to 12 cycles. TCRdb redid the calling of the 5' RACE reads with MiXCR, one entry per CDR3 protein. The repertoire holds around 2 million distinct CDR3 sequences, with about 39% as singletons. Sequenced: blood. Every receptor here comes from a human donor in good health.

This clonotype was seen a handful of times. The V call is TRBV29-1, the J call TRBJ2-3; 14 bases agree with TRBD2. Germline V lookup: CDR1 SQVTM, CDR2 ANQGSEA. The V and J ends lost 3 bases and 2 bases, in that order; junction bases with no gene match: 4. This CDR3 contains 16 residues. The CDR3 DNA reads as TGCAGCGTTGACCGACTAGCGGGGGGGCTCACAGATACGCAGTATTTT. Its protein is CSVDRLAGGLTDTQYF.

This clonotype was recorded a few times. The V gene is TRBV30, the J gene TRBJ1-1; no firm D call. Germline CDR1 reads GTSNPN; CDR2 reads SVGIG (reference sequence). The V end was cut by 1 base, the J end by 9 bases, with 18 bases between. CDR3 size: 14 residues. The CDR3 loop reads CAWSEGRVWNQAFF. The CDR3 DNA sequence: TGTGCCTGGAGTGAGGGTAGGGTTTGGAACCAAGCTTTCTTT.

Comments on this clonotype: One end of the junction varies from germline; a read error may be responsible. CDR3 DNA: TGCGCCAGCAGCTCCCACGACCTAGAGGATACGCCGTATTTT. It translates to CASSSHDLEDTPYF. V usage is TRBV5-1 and J usage is TRBJ2-3; D is uncertain. This CDR3 has 14 amino acids. The germline V gene has CDR1 SGHRS and CDR2 YFSETQ.

This clonotype was counted a few times. The V and J genes are TRBV20-1 and TRBJ2-1; 8 nucleotides agree with TRBD2. The CDR3 extends over 17 amino acids. Germline CDR1 DFQATT, CDR2 SNEGSKA (reference sequence). V was pared by 1 base and J by 0 bases, with 8 bases of the junction left unmatched. The CDR3 DNA follows: TGCAGTGCTAGAGTTATTGGGACTAGGAGCTCCTACAATGAGCAGTTCTTC. Its protein is CSARVIGTRSSYNEQFF.